This TCR beta chain was identified during a study of Tregs in tolerant kidney transplant recipients. Clones were read by immunoSEQ multiplex PCR, and TCRdb kept only the in-frame ones, dropping some. The sample lists 60,000 to 75,000 clones, approximately 85% occurring once. Trimming left V 3 bases short and J 3 bases short, with 11 bases between. The CDR3 is 14 residues long. CDR1 SGHNT and CDR2 YYREEE come from the germline V gene (reference sequence). This clonotype originated in a human donor who received a combined kidney and bone marrow transplant. The sample was Tregs from blood, taken before the transplant. The chain uses TRBV5-4 and TRBJ2-3; D is uncertain. The CDR3 DNA sequence: TGTGCCAGCAGCTCTCCGGACGGAACAGATACGCAGTATTTT. It yields the protein CASSSPDGTDTQYF. The variable domain in full, with the rest retrieved from reference TRBV5-4 and TRBJ2-3, is ETGVTQSPTHLIKTRGQQVTLRCSSQSGHNTVSWYQQALGQGPQFIFQYYREEENGRGNFPPRFSGLQFPNYSSELNVNALELDDSALYLCASSSPDGTDTQYFGPGTRLTVL.